This T cell receptor (beta chain) stems from a study of PD-1 blockade in classical Hodgkin lymphoma. On the study more broadly: Nivolumab dosed at 3 mg/kg went to patients intravenously every 2 weeks.

Assay: immunoSEQ multiplex PCR; the TCRdb copy retains only in-frame clones and omits some. The repertoire has around 53,000 clones, around 74% of them found once; the top ten carry roughly 12%. The study's findings and limits: Newly diagnosed and completely responding patients shared comparable baseline diversity. CD4+ but not CD8+ TCR diversity rose significantly by C4D1.

V lost 3 bases, J lost 1 base, and 13 bases lay in between. The germline V gene encodes CDR1 SGHTA and CDR2 FQGNSA. This CDR3 region has 15 residues. Concerning this clone: Its cognate antigen is unknown.

Stated time point: cycle 4 day 1 (C4D1), after 5 to 7 weeks of nivolumab. Every patient had relapsed following autologous stem cell transplantation, and cohorts differed in brentuximab vedotin exposure. The chain joins TRBV7-2 to TRBJ2-7; D might be TRBD1 or TRBD2, each matching 5 bases. The sample was peripheral blood mononuclear cells (PBMCs), taken before the fourth cycle of nivolumab. This clonotype originated in a human donor with classical Hodgkin lymphoma. Written as DNA, the CDR3 is TGTGCCAGCAGCTTCCTGGGGACGGCATCCTACGAGCAGTACTTC. Its protein is CASSFLGTASYEQYF.